This T cell receptor (beta chain) is from a study of T-cell reconstitution after alpha-beta-depleted transplantation in children. CDR3 length equals 16 residues. The germline gives CDR1 ENHRY, CDR2 SYGVKD. With V trimmed by 6 bases and J by 2 bases, 7 bases remained unmatched. TCRbeta library construction was performed incorporating unique molecular identifiers. Each CDR3 protein gets one entry after TCRdb re-called the PCR reads with MiXCR. Of 500,000 to 600,000 distinct CDR3 sequences in the sample, 30% to 35% are singletons; the top ten hold under 3%. The chain has TRBV10-3 and TRBJ2-2; 9 nucleotides line up with TRBD1. The receptor was isolated from a human donor who donated a stem cell graft to a child with aplastic anemia. This material consisted of PBMCs from the stem cell graft donor, taken from the stem cell graft. The CDR3 region has the DNA TGTGCCATCAGCCGTCGGACAGGGGACAACACCGGGGAGCTGTTTTTT. Amino acids: CAISRRTGDNTGELFF.